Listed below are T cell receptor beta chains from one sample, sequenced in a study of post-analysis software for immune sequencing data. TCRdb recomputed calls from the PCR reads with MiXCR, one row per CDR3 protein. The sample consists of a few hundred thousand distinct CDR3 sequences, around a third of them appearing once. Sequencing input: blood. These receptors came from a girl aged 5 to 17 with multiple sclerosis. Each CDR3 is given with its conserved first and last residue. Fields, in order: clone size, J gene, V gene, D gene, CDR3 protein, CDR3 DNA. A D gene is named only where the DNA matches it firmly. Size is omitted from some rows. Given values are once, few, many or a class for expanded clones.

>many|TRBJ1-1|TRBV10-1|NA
CATSDSTFGTNTEAFF
TGCGCCACTTCAGACAGTACTTTCGGTACGAACACTGAAGCTTTCTTT
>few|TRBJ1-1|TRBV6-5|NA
CASRNRVLTEAFF
TGTGCCAGCAGGAACAGGGTATTAACTGAAGCTTTCTTT
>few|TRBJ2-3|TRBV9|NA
CASSVVGNPTDTQYF
TGTGCCAGCAGCGTAGTAGGGAATCCCACAGATACGCAGTATTTT
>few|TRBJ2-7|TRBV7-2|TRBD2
CASSPTGTSGSSYEQYF
TGTGCCAGCAGCCCAACCGGAACTAGCGGTAGCTCCTACGAGCAGTACTTC
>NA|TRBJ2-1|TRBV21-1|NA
CASSKDPGRGFDEQFF
TGTGCCAGCAGCAAAGATCCGGGTAGGGGTTTCGATGAGCAGTTCTTC
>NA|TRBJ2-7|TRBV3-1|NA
CASSQPTGGGPSSYEQYF
TGTGCCAGCAGCCAACCTACGGGTGGGGGGCCTAGCTCCTACGAGCAGTACTTC
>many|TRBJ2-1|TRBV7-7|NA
CASSFKAGAGYNEQFF
TGTGCTAGCAGCTTTAAGGCGGGGGCCGGGTACAATGAGCAGTTCTTC
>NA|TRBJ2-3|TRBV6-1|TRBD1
CASSGAGQGTHTQYF
TGTGCCAGCAGTGGGGCGGGACAGGGCACACATACGCAGTATTTT
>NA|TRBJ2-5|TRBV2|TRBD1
CARSSGTGVETQYF
TGTGCCCGCAGTTCCGGGACAGGGGTAGAGACCCAGTACTTC
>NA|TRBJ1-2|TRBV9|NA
CASTNNYGCTF
TGTGCCAGCACCAATAACTATGGCTGCACCTTC
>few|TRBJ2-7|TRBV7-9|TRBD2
CASSSRGGPTYEQYF
TGTGCCAGCAGCTCCCGGGGAGGGCCTACCTACGAGCAGTACTTC
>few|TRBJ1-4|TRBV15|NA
CATSREAARGEKLFF
TGTGCCACCAGCAGAGAAGCTGCCAGGGGAGAAAAACTGTTTTTT
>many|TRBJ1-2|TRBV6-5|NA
CASSSDRGYGYTF
TGTGCCAGCAGCTCAGACAGAGGATATGGCTACACCTTC
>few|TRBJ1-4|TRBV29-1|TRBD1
CSASRGRNEKLFF
TGCAGCGCTTCCAGGGGGAGGAATGAAAAACTGTTTTTT
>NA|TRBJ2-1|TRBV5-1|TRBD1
CASSPRTGGLYNEQFF
TGCGCCAGCAGCCCTCGGACAGGGGGCCTCTACAATGAGCAGTTCTTC
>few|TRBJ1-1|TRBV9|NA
CASSALEGGSTEAFF
TGTGCCAGCAGCGCCCTAGAAGGAGGATCAACTGAAGCTTTCTTT
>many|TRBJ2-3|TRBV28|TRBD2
CASRLAGALTDTQYF
TGTGCCAGCAGACTAGCGGGGGCCCTCACAGATACGCAGTATTTT
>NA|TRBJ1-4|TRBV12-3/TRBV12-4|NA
CASSSATGGGEKLFF
TGTGCCAGCAGTTCAGCGACGGGGGGTGGTGAAAAACTGTTTTTT
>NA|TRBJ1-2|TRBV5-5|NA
CASSLTHAGDDYGYTF
TGTGCCAGCAGCCTGACCCACGCCGGGGACGACTATGGCTACACCTTC
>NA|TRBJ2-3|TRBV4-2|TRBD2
CASRTSGATDTQYF
TGTGCCAGCCGAACTAGCGGGGCCACAGATACGCAGTATTTT
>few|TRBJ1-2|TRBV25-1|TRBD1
CASSDAGGLNYGYTF
TGTGCCAGCAGTGACGCAGGGGGTTTAAACTATGGCTACACCTTC
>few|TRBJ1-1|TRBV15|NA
CATSPGDYRDTEAFF
TGTGCCACCAGCCCTGGGGACTACAGGGACACTGAAGCTTTCTTT
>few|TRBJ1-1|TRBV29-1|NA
CSVGGHRNLNTEAFF
TGCAGCGTTGGAGGGCACCGCAACTTGAACACTGAAGCTTTCTTT